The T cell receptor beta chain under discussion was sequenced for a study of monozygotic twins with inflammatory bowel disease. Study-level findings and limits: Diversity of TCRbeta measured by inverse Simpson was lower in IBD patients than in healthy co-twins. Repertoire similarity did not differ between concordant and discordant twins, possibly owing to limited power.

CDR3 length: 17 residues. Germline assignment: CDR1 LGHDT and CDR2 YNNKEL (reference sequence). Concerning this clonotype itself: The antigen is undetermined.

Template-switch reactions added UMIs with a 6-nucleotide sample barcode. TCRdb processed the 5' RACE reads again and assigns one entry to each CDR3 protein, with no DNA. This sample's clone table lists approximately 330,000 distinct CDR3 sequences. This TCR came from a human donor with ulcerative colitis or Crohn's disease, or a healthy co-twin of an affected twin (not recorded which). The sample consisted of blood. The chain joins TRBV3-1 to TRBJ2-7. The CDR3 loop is CASSQSATSARWYEQYF.